The next 12 T cell receptor beta chains were all read from a single sample in a study of cytomegalovirus exposure and HLA in healthy donors. The PCR was carried out with 60 Vbeta primers and 13 Jbeta primers. Repertoires were generated with immunoSEQ multiplex PCR, while TCRdb's copy carries only in-frame clones and drops some. The data show 200,000 or so clones, with about 82% seen just once and around 3% held by the top ten. Sequenced: PBMCs. The receptors derive from a man aged 30-40 years in good health and CMV-seronegative.

The chain joins TRBV7-6 to TRBJ2-1; perhaps TRBD2 as D (6 bases). Trimming took off 4 bases at V and 6 bases at J, with 19 bases between the two ends. Germline CDR1 and CDR2: SGHVS and FNYEAQ. The CDR3 totals 16 residues. The CDR3 DNA reads as TGTGCCAGCAGCTCCCAGGCGGGGCACCTTGGCAATGAGCAGTTCTTC. Translation gives CASSSQAGHLGNEQFF.

The chain joins TRBV7-9 to TRBJ2-1; 8 nucleotides align to TRBD1. This CDR3 is 16 amino acids long. Germline lookup yields CDR1 SEHNR and CDR2 FQNEAQ (reference sequence). The V gene end was trimmed by 4 bases and the J gene end by 8 bases; junction bases not matched to a gene: 13. CDR3 DNA: TGTGCCAGCAGCTCCCGATATGGACAGGGAGGAGATGAGCAGTTCTTC. Protein sequence: CASSSRYGQGGDEQFF. Based on the CDR3 plus reference TRBV7-9 and TRBJ2-1, the full variable domain is DTGVSQNPRHKITKRGQNVTFRCDPISEHNRLYWYRQTLGQGPEFLTYFQNEAQLEKSRLLSDRFSAERPKGSFSTLEIQRTEQGDSAMYLCASSSRYGQGGDEQFFGPGTRLTVL.

The chain links TRBV28 to TRBJ1-1; D not certain. The CDR3 covers 14 residues. CDR1 MDHEN and CDR2 SYDVKM come from the germline V gene. Trimming took off 6 bases at V and 1 base at J, with 12 bases between the two ends. The DNA of the CDR3 is TGTGCCAGCAGCGTGCCCCGCGAGAACACTGAAGCTTTCTTT. The encoded protein is CASSVPRENTEAFF.

DNA for the CDR3: TGTGCCAGCAGCTTATCCCCCGGGGGGGTTTCCGGGGAGCTGTTTTTT. Protein sequence: CASSLSPGGVSGELFF. The V gene is TRBV7-8, the J gene TRBJ2-2; 8 positions agree with TRBD2. The germline gives CDR1 SGHVS, CDR2 FQNEAQ. The CDR3 has 16 amino acids. V was pared by 2 bases and J by 6 bases, with 8 bases of the junction left unmatched. Full variable domain (outside the CDR3, taken from reference TRBV7-8 and TRBJ2-2): GAGVSQSPRYKVAKRGQDVALRCDPISGHVSLFWYQQALGQGPEFLTYFQNEAQLDKSGLPSDRFFAERPEGSVSTLKIQRTQQEDSAVYLCASSLSPGGVSGELFFGEGSRLTVL.

The rearrangement links TRBV4-3 to TRBJ1-4; maybe TRBD1 (5 bases). V was clipped by 0 bases and J by 8 bases, with 19 bases between them. CDR1 is LGHNA and CDR2 is YSLEER in the germline V gene. There are 17 residues in the CDR3. The DNA of the CDR3 is TGCGCCAGCAGCCAAGATTCTGTGGGGGGGGAAGGAGAAAAACTGTTTTTT. Translating gives CASSQDSVGGEGEKLFF.

The chain has TRBV7-9 and TRBJ1-6; 7 nucleotides line up with TRBD1. Trimming at V came to 5 bases and at J to 4 bases, leaving 8 bases not matched to a gene. The CDR3 length is 16 residues. Germline V gene data show CDR1 as SEHNR and CDR2 as FQNEAQ (reference sequence). The CDR3 nucleotides are TGTGCCAGCAGCGCTAACAGGGGAGGATATAATTCACCCCTCCACTTT. Its translation: CASSANRGGYNSPLHF.

Only one count was recorded for this clone. J is TRBJ2-7 and V is TRBV9, with a tentative D call TRBD2 (5 bases). Germline CDR1 reads SGDLS; CDR2 reads YYNGEE. V lost 0 bases to trimming and J lost 6 bases, with 16 bases between them. The CDR3 contains 15 residues. The CDR3 bases are TGTGCCAGCAGCGTAGTACCCGGGAATCTGGCCGAGCAGTACTTC. Translating it yields CASSVVPGNLAEQYF.

This chain joins TRBV25-1 and TRBJ1-6; 9 bases match TRBD1. The CDR3 spans 14 residues. CDR1 and CDR2 from the germline V gene are MGHDK and SYGVNS. Trimming at V came to 11 bases and at J to 6 bases, leaving 8 bases not matched to a gene. CDR3 DNA: TGTGCCGGGGACCGGGACAGGGTTAATTCACCCCTCCACTTT. As protein: CAGDRDRVNSPLHF.

This clone appeared a single time. This sequence joins TRBV7-9 and TRBJ2-5; 9 bases agree with TRBD1. The CDR3 is 14 amino acids. Trimming cost V 5 bases and J 5 bases; bases outside gene matches: 6. Germline assignment: CDR1 SEHNR and CDR2 FQNEAQ (reference sequence). The CDR3 loop reads CASSVGTGRETQYF. Here the CDR3 DNA reads TGTGCCAGCAGCGTAGGGACAGGGCGCGAGACCCAGTACTTC.

This clone has a handful of counts. The rearrangement uses TRBV5-4 and TRBJ2-7; 12 bases map to TRBD1. After removal of 0 bases from V and 7 bases from J, the junction contained 8 bases not matched to a gene. CDR3 length: 16 residues. Germline V CDR1 and CDR2: SGHNT, YYREEE (reference sequence). The CDR3 DNA is TGTGCCAGCAGCTTGGTGATGGGACAGGGGGCGAAGGAGCAGTACTTC. Translating gives CASSLVMGQGAKEQYF.

The chain employs TRBV7-2 and TRBJ1-6, with 7 bases identical to TRBD1. The CDR3 contains 14 residues. Losses at the gene ends were 4 bases for V and 7 bases for J; bases not matched to a gene: 4. Germline-derived CDR1 and CDR2 are SGHTA and FQGNSA. The CDR3 reads CASSWTGDNSPLHF. CDR3 DNA: TGTGCCAGCAGCTGGACAGGCGACAATTCACCCCTCCACTTT.

The J gene is TRBJ1-2, the V gene TRBV9; 11 positions agree with TRBD1. Germline CDR1 is SGDLS and CDR2 is YYNGEE. V was pared by 3 bases and J by 6 bases, with 13 bases of the junction left unmatched. This CDR3 is built from 17 residues. In DNA, the CDR3 is TGTGCCAGCAGCGCTCTAGAACGGGACAGGGGGAGAAATGGCTACACCTTC. Its protein is CASSALERDRGRNGYTF.